Listed below are T cell receptor beta chains from one sample, sequenced in a study of T cell repertoires in cytomegalovirus infection. TCRdb used MiXCR to reprocess the reads, holding one entry per CDR3 protein. The repertoire holds about 400,000 distinct CDR3 sequences, with just under 35% as singletons. The antigens of these receptors remain unknown. The sample was cultured PBMCs, taken from culture after CMV antigen stimulation. These receptors were obtained from a human donor in good health (CMV status not recorded). Some clones in this sample may be carry-over from other donors' samples. The CDR3 runs from the conserved cysteine through the conserved F or W. The size of a clone is reported for some rows only, either as once, few or many, or as a class for expanded clones.

abundance: .
v_gene: TRBV7-8
j_gene: TRBJ1-5
CDR3aa: CASSPTIGLQGSKHF

abundance: many
v_gene: TRBV7-2
j_gene: TRBJ2-1
CDR3aa: CASSLGTEQFF

abundance: many
v_gene: TRBV7-8
j_gene: TRBJ1-1
CDR3aa: CASSLRPGWANTEAFF

abundance: .
v_gene: TRBV6-1
j_gene: TRBJ2-1
CDR3aa: CASSMSGTSGRQEQFF

abundance: few
v_gene: TRBV7-2
j_gene: TRBJ1-1
CDR3aa: CASSLILGNTEAFF

abundance: few
v_gene: TRBV7-2
j_gene: TRBJ1-6
CDR3aa: CASSLGAGAGSPLHF

abundance: few
v_gene: TRBV12-3/TRBV12-4
j_gene: TRBJ2-7
CDR3aa: CASSLRLTYEQYF

abundance: .
v_gene: TRBV18
j_gene: TRBJ1-1
CDR3aa: CASSPTELSTEAFF

abundance: few
v_gene: TRBV20-1
j_gene: TRBJ2-5
CDR3aa: CSARDLADQETQYF

abundance: few
v_gene: TRBV6-1
j_gene: TRBJ2-1
CDR3aa: CASSTGLAGGPGEQFF

abundance: .
v_gene: TRBV28
j_gene: TRBJ1-1
CDR3aa: CASSFAPPRDTEAFF

abundance: .
v_gene: TRBV27
j_gene: TRBJ2-7
CDR3aa: CASSLHRGREQYF

abundance: once
v_gene: TRBV5-4
j_gene: TRBJ2-3
CDR3aa: CASNARGYRTDTQYF

abundance: .
v_gene: TRBV7-2
j_gene: TRBJ2-1
CDR3aa: CASSPGSVISYNEQFF

abundance: many
v_gene: TRBV7-2
j_gene: TRBJ1-2
CDR3aa: CASSLVRSRVLYGYTF

abundance: .
v_gene: TRBV19
j_gene: TRBJ2-4
CDR3aa: CASSIGLNPGLAKNIQYF

abundance: few
v_gene: TRBV7-2
j_gene: TRBJ2-3
CDR3aa: CASSLQGAGGSDTQYF